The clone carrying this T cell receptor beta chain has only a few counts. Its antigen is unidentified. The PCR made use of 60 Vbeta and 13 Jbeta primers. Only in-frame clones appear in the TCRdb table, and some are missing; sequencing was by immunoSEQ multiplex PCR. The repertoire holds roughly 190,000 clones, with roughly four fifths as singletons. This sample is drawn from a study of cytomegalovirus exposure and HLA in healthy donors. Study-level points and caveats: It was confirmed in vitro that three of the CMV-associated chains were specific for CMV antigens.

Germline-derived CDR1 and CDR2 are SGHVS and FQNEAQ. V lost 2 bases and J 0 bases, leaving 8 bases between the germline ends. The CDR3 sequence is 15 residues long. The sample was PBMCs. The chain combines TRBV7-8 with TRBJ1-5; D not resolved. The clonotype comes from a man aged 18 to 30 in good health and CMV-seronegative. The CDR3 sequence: CASSLYGHSNQPQHF. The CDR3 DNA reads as TGTGCCAGCAGCTTATATGGCCATAGCAATCAGCCCCAGCATTTT.